These 27 T cell receptor beta chains were all obtained from the same sample, sequenced in a study of T cell responses to AZD1222 COVID-19 vaccine. This table comes from immunoSEQ multiplex PCR, and its TCRdb copy is limited to in-frame clones, with some not included. This sample has 200,000 or so clones, with around 93% found just once. Sequencing used peripheral blood, obtained on day 0 of AZD1222 vaccination. These receptors all come from an adult in good health.

The chain links TRBV28 to TRBJ1-4, with D possibly matching TRBD1 (5 bases). This CDR3 has 14 residues. V lost 3 bases, J lost 8 bases, and 13 bases lay in between. Germline V gives CDR1 MDHEN, CDR2 SYDVKM. The CDR3 reads CASSLEGMGEKLFF. The CDR3 nucleotides are TGTGCCAGCAGTTTGGAGGGGATGGGCGAAAAACTGTTTTTT.

This chain uses TRBV28 with TRBJ2-7; D is unresolved. This CDR3 is built from 11 residues. CDR1 and CDR2 (germline): MDHEN, SYDVKM. Trimming shortened V by 2 bases and J by 5 bases, and 4 bases separated the two germline ends. The CDR3 coding sequence is TGTGCCAGCAGTTTACAGAACGAGCAGTACTTC. It is translated as CASSLQNEQYF.

This sequence joins TRBV20-1 and TRBJ1-2, with a weak D call TRBD1 (5 bases). The CDR3 extends over 16 amino acids. Germline V gives CDR1 DFQATT, CDR2 SNEGSKA (reference sequence). The V end was cut by 3 bases, the J end by 1 base, with 18 bases between. CDR3 nucleotide sequence: TGCAGTGCTAGTAGGGGCCCCGGGAAGAATAACTATGGCTACACCTTC. Residues: CSASRGPGKNNYGYTF.

This clone appeared once. V is TRBV11-2 and J is TRBJ1-1, with 7 bases matching TRBD1. This CDR3 is built from 16 residues. The V gene's germline CDR1 is SGHAT and CDR2 FQNNGV. With 4 bases clipped from V and 2 bases from J, the junction kept 10 bases outside the gene matches. CDR3 in amino acids: CASSYIQGTPNTEAFF. The CDR3 DNA sequence: TGTGCCAGCAGCTACATACAGGGGACCCCAAACACTGAAGCTTTCTTT.

The rearrangement links TRBV30 to TRBJ1-1; D possibly corresponds to TRBD1 (6 bases). V was cut by 0 bases and J by 4 bases, with 15 bases left in between. This CDR3 region has 15 residues. Germline-derived CDR1 and CDR2 are GTSNPN and SVGIG (reference sequence). The CDR3 bases are TGTGCCTGGAGTGTACCTGGGCAGGGGTCCACTGAAGCTTTCTTT. Translation gives CAWSVPGQGSTEAFF.

The rearrangement uses TRBV3-1 (or the pseudogene TRBV3-2) and TRBJ1-2; D possibly corresponds to TRBD1 (5 bases). Per germline, CDR1 LGHDT and CDR2 YNNKEL (reference sequence). V gave up 1 base and J gave up 4 bases, with 13 bases separating them. The CDR3 extends over 15 amino acids. This CDR3 reads CASSQAGASGYGYTF. CDR3 DNA sequence: TGTGCCAGCAGCCAAGCCGGGGCCTCCGGCTATGGCTACACCTTC.

The genes are TRBV2 and TRBJ1-1; D is unclear. V lost 2 bases, J lost 0 bases, and 7 bases lay in between. CDR1 SNHLY and CDR2 FYNNEI come from the germline V gene. This CDR3 region has 14 residues. The CDR3 DNA reads as TGTGCCAGCAGTGAAAGACAAATGAACACTGAAGCTTTCTTT. Translation: CASSERQMNTEAFF.

The chain employs TRBV7-8 and TRBJ1-2; D unresolved. Trimming pared 5 bases from V and 0 bases from J, leaving 22 bases between. The CDR3 has 18 residues. Germline loops: CDR1 SGHVS, CDR2 FQNEAQ. The CDR3 spells CASSREQTPIPSNYGYTF. The CDR3, as DNA: TGTGCCAGCAGCCGGGAGCAGACTCCTATCCCCTCTAACTATGGCTACACCTTC. The entire variable domain, with the rest obtained from reference TRBV7-8 and TRBJ1-2, is as follows: GAGVSQSPRYKVAKRGQDVALRCDPISGHVSLFWYQQALGQGPEFLTYFQNEAQLDKSGLPSDRFFAERPEGSVSTLKIQRTQQEDSAVYLCASSREQTPIPSNYGYTFGSGTRLTVV.

The CDR3: CASSPGGVAGGSSYEQYF. In nucleotides, the CDR3 is TGTGCCAGCAGCCCCGGGGGGGTAGCGGGAGGCTCCTCCTACGAGCAGTACTTC. The J gene is TRBJ2-7, the V gene TRBV7-8, with 10 bases that match TRBD2. Germline V gene data show CDR1 as SGHVS and CDR2 as FQNEAQ. Trimming cost V 5 bases and J 0 bases; bases outside gene matches: 13. The CDR3 is 18 amino acids.

The genes are TRBV4-2 and TRBJ1-1, with a weak D call TRBD1 (5 bases). The CDR3 totals 19 residues. Trimming removed 0 bases from V and 1 base from J, with 21 bases in between. Germline assignment: CDR1 LGHNA and CDR2 YNFKEQ. CDR3 region: CASSQEPILRVTANTEAFF. DNA of the CDR3: TGTGCCAGCAGCCAAGAACCGATACTCCGGGTGACAGCGAACACTGAAGCTTTCTTT.

The chain recombines TRBV29-1 with TRBJ2-7; 8 nucleotides agree with TRBD2. Germline values: CDR1 SQVTM, CDR2 ANQGSEA. V trimming: 7 bases; J trimming: 7 bases; junction bases outside the gene matches: 9. The CDR3 covers 12 residues. Here the CDR3 reads CSAGRPGGEQYF. CDR3 coding DNA: TGCAGCGCGGGAAGACCGGGGGGGGAGCAGTACTTC.

The CDR3 region has the DNA TGTGCCAGCAGCCGAGGGACTAGCGGGAGGACGAATGAGCAGTTCTTC. Protein product: CASSRGTSGRTNEQFF. V is TRBV27 and J is TRBJ2-1, with TRBD2 identical over 15 bases. CDR1 is MNHEY, CDR2 SMNVEV, per germline (reference sequence). V dropped 6 bases and J dropped 7; count of bases not matched to a gene: 7. The CDR3 loop spans 16 amino acids.

This chain connects TRBV14 to TRBJ1-1; perhaps TRBD1 as D (6 bases). The CDR3 covers 13 residues. Germline CDR1 SGHDN, CDR2 FVKESK. The V gene lost 2 bases and the J gene lost 4 bases, with 8 bases spanning the gap. The CDR3 spells CASSQNRVTEAFF. For the CDR3, the DNA is TGTGCCAGCAGCCAAAACAGGGTCACTGAAGCTTTCTTT.

The genes are TRBV19 and TRBJ2-7; D perhaps matches TRBD1 (6 bases). The CDR3 runs to 15 residues. Germline CDR1 LNHDA, CDR2 SQIVND (reference sequence). The V end lost 4 bases, the J end lost 3 bases, and 16 bases lay between the germline ends. This CDR3 is CASSTGTHSGYEQYF. For the CDR3, the DNA is TGTGCCAGTAGTACGGGGACACATTCAGGCTACGAGCAGTACTTC.

The chain joins TRBV14 to TRBJ2-3; TRBD2 aligns across 9 bases. After removal of 1 base from V and 3 bases from J, the junction contained 2 bases not matched to a gene. This CDR3 region has 15 residues. The V gene's germline CDR1 is SGHDN and CDR2 FVKESK. CDR3 DNA sequence: TGTGCCAGCAGCCAAGTAGCGGGAGCGACAGATACGCAGTATTTT. Residues: CASSQVAGATDTQYF.

The gene calls are TRBV10-2 and TRBJ2-1; D is unclear. V was clipped by 7 bases and J by 4 bases, with 8 bases between them. The CDR3 sequence is 12 residues long. CDR1 and CDR2 from the germline V gene are WSHSY and SAAADI. The CDR3 DNA reads as TGCGCCAGCAAGGCCTTTTACAATGAGCAGTTCTTC. Encoded protein: CASKAFYNEQFF.

V usage is TRBV2 and J usage is TRBJ2-3; 10 nucleotides line up with TRBD2. The CDR3 consists of 16 residues. The trim removed 6 bases at V and 5 bases at J, leaving 11 bases unmatched. Germline lookup yields CDR1 SNHLY and CDR2 FYNNEI. CDR3 loop: CASSDPLAGIKDTQYF. The CDR3 DNA reads TGTGCCAGCAGCGATCCACTAGCGGGAATTAAAGATACGCAGTATTTT. The full variable domain, its missing parts supplied by reference TRBV2 and TRBJ2-3, is EPEVTQTPSHQVTQMGQEVILRCVPISNHLYFYWYRQILGQKVEFLVSFYNNEISEKSEIFDDQFSVERPDGSNFTLKIRSTKLEDSAMYFCASSDPLAGIKDTQYFGPGTRLTVL.

V gene TRBV19 combines with J gene TRBJ2-7, with D unresolved. Trimming took off 6 bases at V and 1 base at J, with 10 bases between the two ends. The CDR3 has 13 residues. Per germline, CDR1 LNHDA and CDR2 SQIVND (reference sequence). CDR3 DNA sequence: TGTGCCAGTAGGGACGTCGTGTCCTACGAGCAGTACTTC. This gives the protein CASRDVVSYEQYF.

Here the CDR3 reads CASSLAGVGNTIYF. The CDR3 DNA reads as TGTGCCAGCAGTTTGGCAGGGGTCGGAAACACCATATATTTT. V and J are TRBV28 and TRBJ1-3; D perhaps matches TRBD1 (6 bases). The CDR3 totals 14 residues. V was trimmed by 3 bases and J by 4 bases, leaving 10 bases between them. The germline gives CDR1 MDHEN, CDR2 SYDVKM.

The chain couples TRBV2 to TRBJ2-1; D is possibly TRBD2 (6 bases). The germline V gene has CDR1 SNHLY and CDR2 FYNNEI. The CDR3 sequence is 15 residues long. Trimming removed 4 bases at V and 1 base at J, with 11 bases between. The CDR3 DNA reads TGTGCCAGCAGTGGGAGGAGGGGTTCCTACAATGAGCAGTTCTTC. Encoded protein: CASSGRRGSYNEQFF.

V usage is TRBV27 and J usage is TRBJ2-7, with no clear D. Germline CDR1 reads MNHEY; CDR2 reads SMNVEV (reference sequence). This CDR3 is 15 amino acids long. V was cut by 0 bases and J by 3 bases, with 12 bases left in between. The CDR3 region has the DNA TGTGCCAGCAGTTTATCGACGACACGACGCTACGAGCAGTACTTC. Protein: CASSLSTTRRYEQYF.

The V call is TRBV18, the J call TRBJ2-5; no firm D call. Trimming removed 5 bases from V and 1 base from J, with 8 bases in between. The CDR3 contains 13 residues. The germline gives CDR1 KGHSH, CDR2 LQKENI. The CDR3 loop reads CASSIMGQETQYF. The DNA for the CDR3 is TGTGCCAGCTCAATAATGGGCCAAGAGACCCAGTACTTC.

V gene TRBV9 combines with J gene TRBJ2-2; 7 bases map to TRBD1. CDR3 length equals 15 residues. Germline V lookup: CDR1 SGDLS, CDR2 YYNGEE. Trimming at V came to 4 bases and at J to 0 bases, leaving 3 bases not matched to a gene. The CDR3 here is CASSPGTANTGELFF. In DNA form, the CDR3 reads TGTGCCAGCAGCCCCGGGACAGCGAACACCGGGGAGCTGTTTTTT. Based on the CDR3 plus reference TRBV9 and TRBJ2-2, the full variable domain is DSGVTQTPKHLITATGQRVTLRCSPRSGDLSVYWYQQSLDQGLQFLIQYYNGEERAKGNILERFSAQQFPDLHSELNLSSLELGDSALYFCASSPGTANTGELFFGEGSRLTVL.

The chain uses TRBV19 and TRBJ1-5; 9 bases are shared with TRBD1. The CDR3 contains 15 residues. Looked up from germline, CDR1 is LNHDA and CDR2 is SQIVND (reference sequence). The J segment lost 7 bases and the V segment lost 0 bases, leaving 4 bases of the junction unmatched. The chain's CDR3 is CASSIERTGAQPQHF. As DNA, the CDR3 is TGTGCCAGTAGTATAGAGAGGACAGGGGCACAGCCCCAGCATTTT. Supplemented by reference TRBV19 and TRBJ1-5, the full variable domain reads DGGITQSPKYLFRKEGQNVTLSCEQNLNHDAMYWYRQDPGQGLRLIYYSQIVNDFQKGDIAEGYSVSREKKESFPLTVTSAQKNPTAFYLCASSIERTGAQPQHFGDGTRLSIL.

The CDR3 loop is CSVEVTANQPQHF. The CDR3, as DNA: TGCAGCGTTGAAGTTACGGCCAATCAGCCCCAGCATTTT. The J gene is TRBJ1-5, the V gene TRBV29-1, with no clear D. The CDR3 is 13 residues long. V was trimmed by 1 base and J by 3 bases, leaving 7 bases between them. Germline-derived CDR1 and CDR2 are SQVTM and ANQGSEA.

The gene calls are TRBV28 and TRBJ2-7; TRBD2 is a possible D gene (6 bases). The CDR3 is made up of 15 amino acids. Germline loops: CDR1 MDHEN, CDR2 SYDVKM. Trimming stripped 3 bases from V and 4 bases from J, with 16 bases between. In DNA, the CDR3 is TGTGCCAGCAGTTTGCGGGGAGAGGTAGGTTACGAGCAGTACTTC. This translates into CASSLRGEVGYEQYF.

The V and J genes are TRBV30 and TRBJ1-1; D gene ambiguous. The V and J ends lost 1 base and 7 bases respectively, with 7 bases between them. From germline, CDR1 is GTSNPN and CDR2 SVGIG (reference sequence). This CDR3 has 11 residues. The CDR3 bases are TGTGCCTGGAGTGCCCTCGTTGAAGCTTTCTTT. Translated, it gives CAWSALVEAFF.